This T cell receptor (beta chain) was captured in a study of CD8 T cells in Susac syndrome. Findings and limits, study-wide: As the study acknowledged, the number of individuals who were part of its TCR sequencing and HLA analysis was relatively small.

0.5 to 1 ug RNA was reverse transcribed with random hexamers. Coverage of TCR beta CDR3 amplification by immunoSEQ multiplex PCR extended to 54 Vbeta and 13 Jbeta. TCRdb processed the immunoSEQ multiplex PCR reads anew with MiXCR; each CDR3 protein has one entry. The sample has hundreds of thousands of distinct CDR3 sequences, just over 90% seen once. Concerning this clonotype itself: The antigen is unknown.

TCR beta was sequenced from blood CD8+ and CD4+ T cells. The multiple sclerosis control group consisted of treatment-naive patients whose relapsing-remitting disease, which was either stable or active, fulfilled revised McDonald criteria. V lost 1 base, J lost 5 bases, and 18 bases lay in between. The germline V gene has CDR1 LNHDA and CDR2 SQIVND (reference sequence). The CDR3 has 17 residues. Sequenced: CD4+ T cells from PBMCs. The receptor's source is a human donor with multiple sclerosis. This chain joins TRBV19 and TRBJ1-5; the D gene is possibly TRBD1 (5 bases). In DNA form, the CDR3 reads TGTGCCAGTAGTATAGGCCGGCCGCGGGGGACTGATCAGCCCCAGCATTTT. The encoded protein is CASSIGRPRGTDQPQHF.